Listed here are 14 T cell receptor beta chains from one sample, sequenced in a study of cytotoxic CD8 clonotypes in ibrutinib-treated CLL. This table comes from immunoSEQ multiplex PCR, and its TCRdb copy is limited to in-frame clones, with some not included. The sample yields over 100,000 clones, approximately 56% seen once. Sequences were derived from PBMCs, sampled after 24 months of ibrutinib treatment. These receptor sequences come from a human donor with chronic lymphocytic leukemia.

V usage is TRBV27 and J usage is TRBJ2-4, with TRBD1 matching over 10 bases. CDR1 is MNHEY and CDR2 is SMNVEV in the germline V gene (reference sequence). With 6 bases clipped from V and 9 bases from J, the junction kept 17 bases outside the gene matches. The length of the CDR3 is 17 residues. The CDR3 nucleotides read TGTGCCAGCAGCTACCGAAAGACAGGGGGCGAAAGTGGCATTCAGTACTTC. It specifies CASSYRKTGGESGIQYF.

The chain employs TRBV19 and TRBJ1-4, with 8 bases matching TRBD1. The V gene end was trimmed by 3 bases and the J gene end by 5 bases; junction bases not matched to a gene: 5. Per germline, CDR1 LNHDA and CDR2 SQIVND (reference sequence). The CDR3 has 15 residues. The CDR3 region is CASSIQGAGNEKLFF. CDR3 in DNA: TGTGCCAGTAGTATCCAGGGGGCAGGGAATGAAAAACTGTTTTTT.

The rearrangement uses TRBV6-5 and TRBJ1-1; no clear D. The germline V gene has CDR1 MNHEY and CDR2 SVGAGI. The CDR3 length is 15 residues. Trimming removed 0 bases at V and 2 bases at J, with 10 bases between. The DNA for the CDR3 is TGTGCCAGCAGTTACTCGTCCCAACCCAACACTGAAGCTTTCTTT. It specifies CASSYSSQPNTEAFF.

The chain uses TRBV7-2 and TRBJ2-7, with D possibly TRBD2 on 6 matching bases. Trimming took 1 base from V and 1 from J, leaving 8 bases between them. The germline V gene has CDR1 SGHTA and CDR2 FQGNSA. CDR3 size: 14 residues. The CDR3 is CASSLVAGSYEQYF. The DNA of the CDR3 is TGTGCCAGCAGCTTAGTCGCGGGGTCCTACGAGCAGTACTTC.

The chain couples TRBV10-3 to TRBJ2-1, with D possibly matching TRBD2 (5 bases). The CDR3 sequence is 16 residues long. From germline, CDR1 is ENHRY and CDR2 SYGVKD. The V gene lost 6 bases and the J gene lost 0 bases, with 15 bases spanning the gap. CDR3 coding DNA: TGTGCCATCAGCGCCAAAAGCGGCTCCTCCTACAATGAGCAGTTCTTC. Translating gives CAISAKSGSSYNEQFF.

The CDR3 sequence: CASRGGANVLTF. In DNA form, the CDR3 reads TGTGCCAGCAGAGGAGGGGCCAACGTCCTGACTTTC. This chain joins TRBV6-5 and TRBJ2-6, with unresolved D. In germline, CDR1 is MNHEY, CDR2 SVGAGI. Trimming took off 6 bases at V and 4 bases at J, with 4 bases between the two ends. The CDR3 runs 12 residues.

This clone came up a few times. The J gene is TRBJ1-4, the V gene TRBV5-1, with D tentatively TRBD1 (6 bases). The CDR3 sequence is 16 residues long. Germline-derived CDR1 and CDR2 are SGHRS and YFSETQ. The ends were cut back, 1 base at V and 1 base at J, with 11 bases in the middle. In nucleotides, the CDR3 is TGCGCCAGCAGCTTGAGGGCACAGGGAACTAATGAAAAACTGTTTTTT. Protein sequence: CASSLRAQGTNEKLFF.

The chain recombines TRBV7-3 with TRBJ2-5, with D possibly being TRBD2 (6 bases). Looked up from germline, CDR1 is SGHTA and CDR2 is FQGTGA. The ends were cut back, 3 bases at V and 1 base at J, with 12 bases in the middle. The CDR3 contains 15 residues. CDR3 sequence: CASSFEAGPQETQYF. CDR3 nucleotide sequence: TGTGCCAGCAGCTTCGAGGCGGGACCCCAAGAGACCCAGTACTTC.

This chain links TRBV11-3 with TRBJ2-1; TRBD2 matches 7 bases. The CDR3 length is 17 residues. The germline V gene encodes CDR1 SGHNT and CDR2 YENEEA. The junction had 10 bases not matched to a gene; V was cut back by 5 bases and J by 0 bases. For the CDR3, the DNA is TGTGCCAGCAGCCTGGGAGGGGCCAGGAGCTCCTACAATGAGCAGTTCTTC. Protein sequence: CASSLGGARSSYNEQFF. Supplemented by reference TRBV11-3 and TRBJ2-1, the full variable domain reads EAGVVQSPRYKIIEKKQPVAFWCNPISGHNTLYWYLQNLGQGPELLIRYENEEAVDDSQLPKDRFSAERLKGVDSTLKIQPAELGDSAVYLCASSLGGARSSYNEQFFGPGTRLTVL.

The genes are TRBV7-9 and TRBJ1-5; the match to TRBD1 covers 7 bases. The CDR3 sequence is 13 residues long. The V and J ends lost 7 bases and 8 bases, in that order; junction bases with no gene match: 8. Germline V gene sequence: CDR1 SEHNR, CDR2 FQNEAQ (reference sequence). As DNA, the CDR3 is TGTGCCAGCACCCTTAACCAGGGGGAGCCCCAGCATTTT. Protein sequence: CASTLNQGEPQHF.

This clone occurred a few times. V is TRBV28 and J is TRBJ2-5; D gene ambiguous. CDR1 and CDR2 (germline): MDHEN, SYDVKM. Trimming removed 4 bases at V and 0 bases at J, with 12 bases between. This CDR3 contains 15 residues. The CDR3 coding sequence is TGTGCCAGCAGTTCGCTCCGTGGGTACCAAGAGACCCAGTACTTC. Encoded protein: CASSSLRGYQETQYF.

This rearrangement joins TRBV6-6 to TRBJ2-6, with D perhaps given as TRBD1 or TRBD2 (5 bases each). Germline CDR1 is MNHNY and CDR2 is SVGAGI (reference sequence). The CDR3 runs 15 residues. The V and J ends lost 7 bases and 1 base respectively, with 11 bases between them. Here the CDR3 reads CASTSGTSGANVLTF. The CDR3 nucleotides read TGTGCCAGCACCTCGGGGACGTCTGGGGCCAACGTCCTGACTTTC.

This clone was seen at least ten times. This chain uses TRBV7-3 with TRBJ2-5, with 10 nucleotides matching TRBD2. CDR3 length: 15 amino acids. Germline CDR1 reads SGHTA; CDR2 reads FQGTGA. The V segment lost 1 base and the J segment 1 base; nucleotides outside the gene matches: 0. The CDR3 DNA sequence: TGTGCCAGCAGCTTAATAGCGGGGGGCCAAGAGACCCAGTACTTC. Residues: CASSLIAGGQETQYF.

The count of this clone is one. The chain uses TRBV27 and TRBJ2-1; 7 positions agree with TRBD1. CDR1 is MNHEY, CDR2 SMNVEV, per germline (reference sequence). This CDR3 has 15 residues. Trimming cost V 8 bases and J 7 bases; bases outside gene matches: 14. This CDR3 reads CASRTTGRSENEQFF. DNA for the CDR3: TGTGCCAGCCGGACGACAGGGCGAAGTGAGAATGAGCAGTTCTTC.